This T cell receptor (beta chain) was captured in a study of OX40 agonist ivuxolimab in advanced cancers. Assay: immunoSEQ multiplex PCR; the TCRdb copy retains only in-frame clones and omits some. Here the sample spans roughly 70,000 clones, around 86% being singletons. Germline V lookup: CDR1 SNHLY, CDR2 FYNNEI. The CDR3 totals 15 residues. The V and J ends lost 7 bases and 1 base, in that order; junction bases with no gene match: 6. The receptor was derived from an adult with an advanced solid tumor such as melanoma, head and neck, liver or kidney cancer. Sequencing used CD4+ or CD8+ T cells sorted from blood, obtained in a trial of the OX40 agonist ivuxolimab. The V gene is TRBV2, the J gene TRBJ2-2; 7 bases align to TRBD1. CDR3 sequence (DNA): TGTGCCAGCAATTTGGACAGGCGGAACACCGGGGAGCTGTTTTTT. Translating gives CASNLDRRNTGELFF.